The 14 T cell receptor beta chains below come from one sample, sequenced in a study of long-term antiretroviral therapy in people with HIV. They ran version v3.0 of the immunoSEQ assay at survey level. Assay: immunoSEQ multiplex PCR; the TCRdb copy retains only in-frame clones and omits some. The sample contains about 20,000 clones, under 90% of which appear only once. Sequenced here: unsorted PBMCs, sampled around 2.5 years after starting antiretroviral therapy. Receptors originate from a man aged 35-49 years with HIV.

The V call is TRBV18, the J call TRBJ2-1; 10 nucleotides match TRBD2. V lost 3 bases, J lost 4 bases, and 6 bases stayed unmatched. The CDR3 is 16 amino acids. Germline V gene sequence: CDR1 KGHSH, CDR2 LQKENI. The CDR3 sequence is CASSPPIAGGYNEQFF. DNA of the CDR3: TGTGCCAGCTCACCGCCCATAGCGGGGGGTTACAATGAGCAGTTCTTC. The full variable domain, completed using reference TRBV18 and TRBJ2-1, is NAGVMQNPRHLVRRRGQEARLRCSPMKGHSHVYWYRQLPEEGLKFMVYLQKENIIDESGMPKERFSAEFPKEGPSILRIQQVVRGDSAAYFCASSPPIAGGYNEQFFGPGTRLTVL.

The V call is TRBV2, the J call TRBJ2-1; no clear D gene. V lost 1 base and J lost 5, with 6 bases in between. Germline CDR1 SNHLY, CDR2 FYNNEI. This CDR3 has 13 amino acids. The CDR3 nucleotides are TGTGCCAGCAGTGAAGACGCCGACAATGAGCAGTTCTTC. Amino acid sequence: CASSEDADNEQFF.

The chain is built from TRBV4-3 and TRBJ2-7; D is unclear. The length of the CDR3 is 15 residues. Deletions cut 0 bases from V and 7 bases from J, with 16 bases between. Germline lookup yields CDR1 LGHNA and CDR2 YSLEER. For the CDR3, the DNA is TGCGCCAGCAGCCAAGAGAGACACTCGAGAGCAGAGCAGTACTTC. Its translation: CASSQERHSRAEQYF.

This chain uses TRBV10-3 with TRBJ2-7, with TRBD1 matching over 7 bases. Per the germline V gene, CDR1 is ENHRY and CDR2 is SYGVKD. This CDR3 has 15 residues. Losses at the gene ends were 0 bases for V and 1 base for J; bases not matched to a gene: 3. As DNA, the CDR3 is TGTGCCATCAGTGAGTCCCGGGACAGATCCTACGAGCAGTACTTC. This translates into CAISESRDRSYEQYF.

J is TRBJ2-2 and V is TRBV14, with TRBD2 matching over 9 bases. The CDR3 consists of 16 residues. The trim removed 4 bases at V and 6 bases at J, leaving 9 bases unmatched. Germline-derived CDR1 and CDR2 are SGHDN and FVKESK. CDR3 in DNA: TGTGCCAGCAGCCGGACTAGCGATATGGCTCCCGGGGAGCTGTTTTTT. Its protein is CASSRTSDMAPGELFF.

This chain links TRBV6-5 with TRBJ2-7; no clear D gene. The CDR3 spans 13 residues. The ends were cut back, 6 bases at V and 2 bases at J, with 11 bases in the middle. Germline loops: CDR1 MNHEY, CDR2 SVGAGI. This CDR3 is CASSPGLPYEQYF. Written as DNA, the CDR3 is TGTGCCAGCAGCCCGGGTTTACCCTACGAGCAGTACTTC.

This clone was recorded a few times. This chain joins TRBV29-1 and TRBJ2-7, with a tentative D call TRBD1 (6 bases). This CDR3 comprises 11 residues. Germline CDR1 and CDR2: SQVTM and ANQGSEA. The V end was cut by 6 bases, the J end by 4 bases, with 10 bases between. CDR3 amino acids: CSVGDTYEQYF. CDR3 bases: TGCAGCGTGGGGGACACATACGAGCAGTACTTC.

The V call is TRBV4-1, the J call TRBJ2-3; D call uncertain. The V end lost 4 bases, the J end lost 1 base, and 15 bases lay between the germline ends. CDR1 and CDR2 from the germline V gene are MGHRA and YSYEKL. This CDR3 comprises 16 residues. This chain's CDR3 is CASSPQASGGTDTQYF. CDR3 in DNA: TGCGCCAGCAGCCCTCAGGCCAGTGGGGGCACAGATACGCAGTATTTT.

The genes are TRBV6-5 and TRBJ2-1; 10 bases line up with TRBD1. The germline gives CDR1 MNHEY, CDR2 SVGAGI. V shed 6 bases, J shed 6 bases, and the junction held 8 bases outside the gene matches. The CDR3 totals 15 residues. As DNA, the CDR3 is TGTGCCAGCAGCCAAGACCGGGACAGGGGCAATGAGCAGTTCTTC. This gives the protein CASSQDRDRGNEQFF.

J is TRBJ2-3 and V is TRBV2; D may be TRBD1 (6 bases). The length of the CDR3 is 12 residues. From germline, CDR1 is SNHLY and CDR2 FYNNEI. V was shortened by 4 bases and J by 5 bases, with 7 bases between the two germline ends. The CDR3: CASSGTVDTQYF. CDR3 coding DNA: TGTGCCAGCAGTGGGACAGTAGATACGCAGTATTTT.

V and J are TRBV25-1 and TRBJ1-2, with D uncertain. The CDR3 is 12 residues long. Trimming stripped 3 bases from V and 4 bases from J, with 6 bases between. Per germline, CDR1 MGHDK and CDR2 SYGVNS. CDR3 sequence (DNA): TGTGCCAGCAGTGACAGGACCTATGGCTACACCTTC. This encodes CASSDRTYGYTF.

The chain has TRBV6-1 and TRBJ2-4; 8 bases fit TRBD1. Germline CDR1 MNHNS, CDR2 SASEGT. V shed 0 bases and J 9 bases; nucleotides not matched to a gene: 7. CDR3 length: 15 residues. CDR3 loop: CASSEAAGQASIQYF. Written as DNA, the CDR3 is TGTGCCAGCAGTGAAGCGGCGGGACAGGCTAGCATTCAGTACTTC.

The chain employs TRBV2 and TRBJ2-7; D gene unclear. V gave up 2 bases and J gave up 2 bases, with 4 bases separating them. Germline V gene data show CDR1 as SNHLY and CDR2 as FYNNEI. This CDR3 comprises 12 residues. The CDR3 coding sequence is TGTGCCAGCAGTGAACTAGCCTACGAGCAGTACTTC. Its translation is CASSELAYEQYF. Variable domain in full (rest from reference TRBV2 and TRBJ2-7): EPEVTQTPSHQVTQMGQEVILRCVPISNHLYFYWYRQILGQKVEFLVSFYNNEISEKSEIFDDQFSVERPDGSNFTLKIRSTKLEDSAMYFCASSELAYEQYFGPGTRLTVT.

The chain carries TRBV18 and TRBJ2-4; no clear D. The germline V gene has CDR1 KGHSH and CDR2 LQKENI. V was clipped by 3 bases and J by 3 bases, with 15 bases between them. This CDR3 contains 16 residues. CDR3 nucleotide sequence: TGTGCCAGCTCACCGTTGGACGGAGCAAGCAAAAACATTCAGTACTTC. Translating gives CASSPLDGASKNIQYF. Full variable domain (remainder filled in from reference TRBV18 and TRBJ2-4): NAGVMQNPRHLVRRRGQEARLRCSPMKGHSHVYWYRQLPEEGLKFMVYLQKENIIDESGMPKERFSAEFPKEGPSILRIQQVVRGDSAAYFCASSPLDGASKNIQYFGAGTRLSVL.